Following are 5 T cell receptor beta chains from one sample sequenced in a study of T cell responses to AZD1222 COVID-19 vaccine. Some clones are missing from TCRdb's copy, which holds only in-frame ones; the method was immunoSEQ multiplex PCR. The data show under 95,000 clones, 90% seen once. The sample was peripheral blood, taken on day 0 of AZD1222 vaccination. Receptors were obtained from an adult in good health.

The rearrangement uses TRBV10-3 and TRBJ2-3; TRBD1 aligns across 9 bases. CDR3 size: 15 residues. Germline CDR1 ENHRY, CDR2 SYGVKD. Unmatched junction bases numbered 2, after V lost 3 bases and J lost 1 base. This CDR3 reads CAISDRTGGTDTQYF. In nucleotides, the CDR3 is TGTGCCATCAGTGACCGGACAGGGGGCACAGATACGCAGTATTTT.

This chain connects TRBV7-9 to TRBJ2-7, with D possibly TRBD2 on 7 matching bases. The CDR3 runs 15 residues. CDR1 is SEHNR, CDR2 FQNEAQ, per germline (reference sequence). V was trimmed by 5 bases and J by 3 bases, leaving 17 bases between them. CDR3 amino acids: CASSELGGVGYEQYF. The CDR3 coding sequence is TGTGCCAGCAGCGAGTTAGGGGGGGTAGGCTACGAGCAGTACTTC. The complete variable domain, with remaining parts taken from reference TRBV7-9 and TRBJ2-7, reads DTGVSQNPRHKITKRGQNVTFRCDPISEHNRLYWYRQTLGQGPEFLTYFQNEAQLEKSRLLSDRFSAERPKGSFSTLEIQRTEQGDSAMYLCASSELGGVGYEQYFGPGTRLTVT.

The rearrangement uses TRBV23-1 and TRBJ1-6; a weak D match, TRBD1 (5 bases). TRBV23-1 is annotated as an ORF whose role is uncertain. The CDR3 has 14 residues. Trimming took off 7 bases at V and 7 bases at J, with 14 bases between the two ends. CDR3 region: CASMGPPENSPLHF. DNA of the CDR3: TGCGCCAGCATGGGGCCCCCCGAAAATTCACCCCTCCACTTT.

V is TRBV9 and J is TRBJ1-6; the D is unclear. CDR3 size: 16 residues. Germline V gene data show CDR1 as SGDLS and CDR2 as YYNGEE. V was clipped by 4 bases and J by 0 bases, with 11 bases between them. The CDR3 region has the DNA TGTGCCAGCAGCCCCCGAATTAGCTCCTATAATTCACCCCTCCACTTT. It specifies CASSPRISSYNSPLHF.

The chain links TRBV5-6 to TRBJ1-4, with TRBD1 as a possible D gene (6 bases). CDR1 is SGHDT, CDR2 YYEEEE, per germline. Trimming left V 4 bases short and J 4 bases short, with 8 bases between. The CDR3 loop spans 13 amino acids. DNA of the CDR3: TGTGCCAGCAGCGGGGGCAATAATGAAAAACTGTTTTTT. This codes for CASSGGNNEKLFF.